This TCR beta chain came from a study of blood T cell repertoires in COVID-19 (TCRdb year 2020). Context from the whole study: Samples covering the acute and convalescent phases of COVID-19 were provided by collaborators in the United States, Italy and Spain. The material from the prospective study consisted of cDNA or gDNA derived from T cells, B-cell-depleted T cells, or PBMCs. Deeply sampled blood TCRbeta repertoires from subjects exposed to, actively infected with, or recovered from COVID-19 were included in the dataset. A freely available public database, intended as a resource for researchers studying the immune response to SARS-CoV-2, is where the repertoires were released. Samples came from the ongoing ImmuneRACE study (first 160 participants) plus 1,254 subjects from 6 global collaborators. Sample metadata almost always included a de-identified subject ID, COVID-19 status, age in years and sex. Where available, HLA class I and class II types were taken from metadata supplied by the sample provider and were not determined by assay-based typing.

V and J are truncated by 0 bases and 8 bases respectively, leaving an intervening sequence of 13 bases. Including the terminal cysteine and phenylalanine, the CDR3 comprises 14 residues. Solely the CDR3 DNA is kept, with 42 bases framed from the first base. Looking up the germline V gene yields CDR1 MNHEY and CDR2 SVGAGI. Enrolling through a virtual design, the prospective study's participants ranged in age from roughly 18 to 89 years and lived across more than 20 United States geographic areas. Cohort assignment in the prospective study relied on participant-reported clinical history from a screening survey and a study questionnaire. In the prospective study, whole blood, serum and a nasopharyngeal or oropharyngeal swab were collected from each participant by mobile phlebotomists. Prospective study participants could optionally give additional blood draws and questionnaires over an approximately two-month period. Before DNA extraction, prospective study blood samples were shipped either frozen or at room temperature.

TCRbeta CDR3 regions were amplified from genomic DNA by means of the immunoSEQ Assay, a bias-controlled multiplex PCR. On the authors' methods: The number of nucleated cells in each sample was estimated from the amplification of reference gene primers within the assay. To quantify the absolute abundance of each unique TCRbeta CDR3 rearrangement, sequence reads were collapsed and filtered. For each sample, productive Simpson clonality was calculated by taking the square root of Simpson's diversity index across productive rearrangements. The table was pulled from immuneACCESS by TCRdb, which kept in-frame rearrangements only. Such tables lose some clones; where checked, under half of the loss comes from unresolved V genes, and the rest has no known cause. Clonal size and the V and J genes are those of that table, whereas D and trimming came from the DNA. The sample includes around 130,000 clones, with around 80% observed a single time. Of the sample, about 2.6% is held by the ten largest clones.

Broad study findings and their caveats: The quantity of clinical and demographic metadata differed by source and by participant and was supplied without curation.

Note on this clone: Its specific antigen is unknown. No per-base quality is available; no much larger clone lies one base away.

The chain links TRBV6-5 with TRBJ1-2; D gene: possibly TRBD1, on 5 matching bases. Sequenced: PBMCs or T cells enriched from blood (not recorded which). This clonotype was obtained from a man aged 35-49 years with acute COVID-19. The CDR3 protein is CASSYSPGIGGYTF. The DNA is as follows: TGTGCCAGCAGTTACTCACCAGGGATCGGCGGCTACACCTTC.